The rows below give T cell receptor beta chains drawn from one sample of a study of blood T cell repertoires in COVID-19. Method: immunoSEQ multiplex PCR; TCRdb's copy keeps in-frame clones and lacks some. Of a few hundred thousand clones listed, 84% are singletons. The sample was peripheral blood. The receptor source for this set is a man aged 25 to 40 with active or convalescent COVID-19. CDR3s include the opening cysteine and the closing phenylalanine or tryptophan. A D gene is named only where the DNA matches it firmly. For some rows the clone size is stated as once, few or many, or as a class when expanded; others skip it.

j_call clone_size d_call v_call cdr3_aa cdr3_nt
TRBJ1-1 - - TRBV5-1 CASSLEGDIGGTEAFF TGCGCCAGCAGCTTGGAGGGGGACATCGGAGGCACTGAAGCTTTCTTT
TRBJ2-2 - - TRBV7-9 CASSPIYRVVSGELFF TGTGCCAGCAGCCCAATCTACAGGGTAGTATCCGGGGAGCTGTTTTTT
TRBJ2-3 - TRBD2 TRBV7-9 CATSGEGSTDTQYF TGTGCCACCTCGGGGGAGGGTAGCACAGATACGCAGTATTTT
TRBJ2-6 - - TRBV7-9 CASSLRGPGANVLTF TGTGCCAGCAGCTTACGCGGGCCCGGGGCCAACGTCCTGACTTTC
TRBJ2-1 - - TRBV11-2 CASTQRDNEQFF TGTGCCAGCACCCAGCGCGACAATGAGCAGTTCTTC
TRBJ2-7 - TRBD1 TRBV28 CASSSPGTGTSYEQYF TGTGCCAGCAGTTCCCCCGGGACAGGGACTTCCTACGAGCAGTACTTC
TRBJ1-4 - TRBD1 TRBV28 CASSFPQGVSEKLFF TGTGCCAGCAGTTTCCCCCAGGGGGTATCTGAAAAACTGTTTTTT
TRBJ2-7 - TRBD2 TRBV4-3 CASSQRLASSYEQYF TGCGCCAGCAGCCAACGACTAGCGTCCTCCTACGAGCAGTACTTC
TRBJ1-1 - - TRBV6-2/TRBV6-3 CASSYSTGFAEAFF TGTGCCAGCAGTTACTCTACAGGGTTCGCTGAAGCTTTCTTT
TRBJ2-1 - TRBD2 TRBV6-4 CASSKTSGSINEQFF TGTGCCAGCAGCAAGACTAGCGGGAGTATCAATGAGCAGTTCTTC
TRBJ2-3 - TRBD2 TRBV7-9 CASSQGLAVTDTQYF TGTGCCAGCAGCCAAGGACTAGCGGTCACAGATACGCAGTATTTT
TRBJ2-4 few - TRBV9 CASSVGQALAKNIQYF TGTGCCAGCAGCGTAGGACAGGCCTTAGCCAAAAACATTCAGTACTTC
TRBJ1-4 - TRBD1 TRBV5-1 CASSFNGQAEKLFF TGCGCCAGCAGCTTTAACGGACAGGCTGAAAAACTGTTTTTT
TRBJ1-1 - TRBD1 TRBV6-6 CASSSMTGGGTEAFF TGTGCCAGCAGTTCGATGACAGGGGGCGGAACTGAAGCTTTCTTT
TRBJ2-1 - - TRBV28 CASSSGGLAGYNEQFF TGTGCCAGCAGTTCAGGGGGGCTAGCGGGTTACAATGAGCAGTTCTTC
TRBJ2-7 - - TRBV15 CATSRVREPYEQYF TGTGCCACCAGCAGAGTAAGGGAGCCTTACGAGCAGTACTTC
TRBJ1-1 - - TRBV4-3 CASSHTVNTEAFF TGCGCCAGCAGCCATACAGTGAACACTGAAGCTTTCTTT
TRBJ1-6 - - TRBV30 CAWRRRSFDSPLHF TGTGCCTGGCGAAGGAGGAGCTTTGATTCACCCCTCCACTTT
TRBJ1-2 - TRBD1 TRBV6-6 CASSGTGGGYTF TGTGCCAGCAGTGGGACAGGCGGGGGCTACACCTTC
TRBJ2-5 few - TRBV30 CAWNMGPRTQYF TGTGCCTGGAATATGGGCCCACGGACCCAGTACTTC
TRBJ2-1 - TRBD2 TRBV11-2 CASSLTSGKDEQFF TGTGCCAGCAGCTTGACTAGCGGGAAAGATGAGCAGTTCTTC
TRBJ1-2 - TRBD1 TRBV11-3 CASSKGQAPLYGYTF TGTGCCAGCAGCAAGGGACAGGCGCCCCTCTATGGCTACACCTTC
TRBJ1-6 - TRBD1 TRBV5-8 CASSTGQGLYNSPLHF TGTGCCAGCAGCACGGGACAGGGACTCTATAATTCACCCCTCCACTTT
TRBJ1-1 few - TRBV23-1 CASSRTQGRPWGAFF TGCGCCAGCAGTCGAACACAGGGTAGACCGTGGGGAGCTTTCTTT
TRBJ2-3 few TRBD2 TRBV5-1 CASSLGAGRGDTQYF TGCGCCAGCAGCTTGGGGGCGGGGCGGGGGGATACGCAGTATTTT
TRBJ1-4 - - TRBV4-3 CASSQDRGFGEKLFF TGCGCCAGCAGCCAAGATCGAGGGTTCGGAGAAAAACTGTTTTTT
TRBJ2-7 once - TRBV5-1 CASGIGSHEQYF TGCGCCAGCGGGATAGGGAGCCACGAGCAGTACTTC
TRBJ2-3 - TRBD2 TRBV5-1 CASALWREAADTQYF TGCGCCAGCGCCCTTTGGCGGGAGGCGGCAGATACGCAGTATTTT
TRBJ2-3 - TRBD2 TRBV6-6 CASSRLAGTPTDTQYF TGTGCCAGCAGTCGACTAGCGGGGACCCCCACAGATACGCAGTATTTT
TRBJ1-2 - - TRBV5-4 CASSLGSGGPYGYTF TGTGCCAGCAGCTTGGGGTCGGGAGGACCCTACGGCTACACCTTC
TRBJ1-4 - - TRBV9 CASSGEADGEKLFF TGTGCCAGCAGCGGCGAAGCAGACGGGGAAAAACTGTTTTTT
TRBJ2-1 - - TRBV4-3 CASFHGGARNEQFF TGCGCCAGTTTTCACGGAGGGGCGAGGAATGAGCAGTTCTTC
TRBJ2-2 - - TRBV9 CASSVVTGAGELFF TGTGCCAGCAGCGTAGTTACAGGCGCCGGGGAGCTGTTTTTT
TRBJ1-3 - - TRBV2 CASSEMAGRNTIYF TGTGCCAGCAGTGAAATGGCAGGGCGAAACACCATATATTTT